These T cell receptor beta chains were read from a single sample in a study of shared clonotypes between healthy human individuals. The repertoire was sequenced with immunoSEQ multiplex PCR; TCRdb's copy has only in-frame clones and lacks some. The sample holds about 2.4 million clones, over 85% seen once. The specimen sequenced was naive CD4+ T cells from PBMCs. These receptors came from a man aged 18 to 30 in good health. Some clones in this sample may be carry-over from other donors' samples. The CDR3 runs from the conserved cysteine through the conserved F or W. The D gene is left open where the match is weak. Rows may omit the clone size; those that give it use once, few, many or a size class.

v_call	clone_size	d_call	j_call	cdr3_aa	cdr3_nt
TRBV5-1	once	.	TRBJ2-7	CASSLRPVSDEQYF	TGCGCCAGCAGCTTGCGCCCAGTTTCGGACGAGCAGTACTTC
TRBV11-3	.	TRBD1	TRBJ2-3	CASSLGDRGSTDTQYF	TGTGCCAGCAGCTTAGGAGACAGGGGAAGCACAGATACGCAGTATTTT
TRBV10-3	.	TRBD2	TRBJ2-1	CAISSGLAGYNEQFF	TGTGCCATCAGTTCGGGACTAGCGGGCTACAATGAGCAGTTCTTC
TRBV30	.	.	TRBJ2-6	CAWSVKGVSGANVLTF	TGTGCCTGGAGTGTAAAGGGAGTCTCTGGGGCCAACGTCCTGACTTTC
TRBV6-1	.	TRBD2	TRBJ2-7	CASSEIREALRYQYF	TGTGCCAGCAGTGAAATTCGGGAGGCGCTACGGTACCAGTACTTC
TRBV2	.	TRBD1	TRBJ1-4	CASSQQGIGNEKLFF	TGTGCCAGCAGCCAACAGGGGATCGGTAATGAAAAACTGTTTTTT
TRBV19	.	.	TRBJ2-1	CASSEYRGKFF	TGTGCCAGTAGTGAATACCGGGGGAAGTTCTTC
TRBV5-1	.	.	TRBJ1-1	CASSLDAGAVNTEAFF	TGCGCCAGCAGCTTGGACGCAGGGGCTGTGAACACTGAAGCTTTCTTT
TRBV5-5	once	.	TRBJ2-7	CASSFGWYEQYF	TGTGCCAGCAGCTTTGGGTGGTACGAGCAGTACTTC
TRBV25-1	.	.	TRBJ1-4	CASSRQLNGEKLFF	TGTGCCAGCAGTAGACAACTGAATGGTGAAAAACTGTTTTTT
TRBV7-8	.	.	TRBJ2-6	CAATNRRGANVLTF	TGTGCCGCCACTAACCGGAGGGGGGCCAACGTCCTGACTTTC
TRBV30	.	.	TRBJ2-7	CAWSFGALYEQYF	TGTGCCTGGAGTTTCGGAGCCCTCTACGAGCAGTACTTC
TRBV7-2	once	.	TRBJ1-1	CASSSQSNTEAFF	TGTGCCAGCAGCTCCCAGTCGAACACTGAAGCTTTCTTT
TRBV10-3	once	.	TRBJ2-1	CAIKDRIDNEQFF	TGTGCCATCAAAGACAGGATAGACAATGAGCAGTTCTTC
TRBV2	.	.	TRBJ1-5	CASSEALDNQPQHF	TGTGCCAGCAGTGAAGCGCTAGACAATCAGCCCCAGCATTTT
TRBV5-8	.	.	TRBJ2-3	CASSLRGTDTQYF	TGTGCCAGCAGCTTAAGGGGAACAGATACGCAGTATTTT
TRBV18	.	TRBD2	TRBJ2-7	CASSRGRPSGEQYF	TGTGCCAGCTCACGCGGGAGGCCCTCCGGCGAGCAGTACTTC
TRBV9	.	.	TRBJ1-4	CASSAGRSWNEKLFF	TGTGCCAGCAGCGCAGGACGTAGTTGGAATGAAAAACTGTTTTTT
TRBV11-2	.	.	TRBJ1-4	CASSSRANEKLFF	TGTGCCAGCAGCTCCCGGGCCAATGAAAAACTGTTTTTT
TRBV14	.	.	TRBJ2-3	CASSQVVLGAATDTQYF	TGTGCCAGCAGCCAAGTAGTTCTCGGGGCGGCCACAGATACGCAGTATTTT
TRBV18	.	.	TRBJ2-2	CASSPPPAPTGWGAGELFF	TGTGCCAGCTCACCACCCCCGGCACCAACGGGGTGGGGAGCCGGGGAGCTGTTTTTT
TRBV30	.	.	TRBJ1-6	CAWSVLGNNSPLHF	TGTGCCTGGAGTGTGCTGGGGAACAATTCACCCCTCCACTTT
TRBV7-2	.	.	TRBJ2-3	CASSLGASTDTQYF	TGTGCCAGCAGCTTAGGGGCTAGCACAGATACGCAGTATTTT
TRBV7-9	few	.	TRBJ1-5	CASSLDRIQPQHF	TGTGCCAGCAGCTTAGACAGGATTCAGCCCCAGCATTTT
TRBV27	.	TRBD2	TRBJ2-1	CASRNPGRGNREQFF	TGTGCCAGCAGGAATCCGGGGAGGGGAAATCGGGAGCAGTTCTTC
TRBV6-5	once	.	TRBJ2-2	CATQMATHTGELFF	TGTGCCACCCAGATGGCTACTCACACCGGGGAGCTGTTTTTT
TRBV9	.	.	TRBJ2-1	CASSVNGGSVNEQFF	TGTGCCAGCAGCGTCAACGGTGGGTCAGTTAATGAGCAGTTCTTC
TRBV5-4	.	TRBD1	TRBJ1-1	CASSTGQGHPTEAFF	TGTGCCAGCAGCACGGGACAGGGACATCCAACTGAAGCTTTCTTT
TRBV27	.	TRBD1	TRBJ1-4	CASSLIRRGREKLFF	TGTGCCAGCAGTTTAATTCGGAGGGGGCGAGAAAAACTGTTTTTT
TRBV7-9	.	.	TRBJ1-1	CASSFARINTEAFF	TGTGCCAGCAGCTTTGCCAGGATAAACACTGAAGCTTTCTTT
TRBV7-8	.	.	TRBJ1-1	CASSLGGMTGVSTFF	TGTGCCAGCAGCTTAGGAGGGATGACAGGAGTTTCAACTTTCTTT
TRBV9	once	.	TRBJ2-2	CASSVAVGHGELFF	TGTGCCAGCAGCGTAGCAGTGGGTCACGGGGAGCTGTTTTTT
TRBV30	.	TRBD1	TRBJ1-1	CAWSGQGARTEAFF	TGTGCCTGGAGTGGACAGGGGGCGCGCACTGAAGCTTTCTTT
TRBV30	.	.	TRBJ1-2	CAWSAGLYGYTF	TGTGCCTGGAGTGCGGGCCTCTATGGCTACACCTTC
TRBV7-2	once	.	TRBJ2-3	CASSPWIKQYF	TGTGCCAGCAGCCCATGGATCAAGCAGTATTTT